This T cell receptor beta chain was captured by sequencing in a study of blood T cell repertoires in COVID-19. Turning to the study itself: From the United States, Italy and Spain came samples of acute and convalescent COVID-19.

The repertoire was sequenced with immunoSEQ multiplex PCR; TCRdb's copy has only in-frame clones and lacks some. The data contain 300,000 to 350,000 clones, about 88% of them singletons. Before being deemed recovered, Cohort 3 donors had two negative PCRs, clearance, or symptom resolution. This CDR3 comprises 22 residues. V gave up 2 bases and J gave up 4 bases; unmatched junction bases: 18. CDR1 and CDR2 from the germline V gene are LGHDT and YNNKEL (reference sequence). The clonotype originates from a woman in her twenties or thirties who had recovered from COVID-19. The chain couples TRBV3-1 (or the pseudogene TRBV3-2) to TRBJ2-6; the match to TRBD1 covers 12 bases. The sample was PBMCs or T cells enriched from blood (not recorded which). CDR3 residues: CASSQTLQPRDRGRTGANVLTF. CDR3 coding DNA: TGTGCCAGCAGCCAAACCCTTCAACCTCGGGACAGGGGGCGAACCGGGGCCAACGTCCTGACTTTC.